These 18 T cell receptor beta chains came from one sample sequenced in a study of shared T cell receptors in the human thymus. Produced via immunoSEQ multiplex PCR; TCRdb's table is partial and in-frame only. The sample carries fewer than 700,000 clones, approximately 88% recorded once. This sample was shared with a second study, whose subject was human thymus T cells.

Material: thymocytes. The source is a boy younger than two with a congenital heart defect.

The gene calls are TRBV5-1 and TRBJ1-2; 7 bases fit TRBD1. The ends lost 4 bases at V and 7 bases at J; junction bases unmatched: 13. Per the germline V gene, CDR1 is SGHRS and CDR2 is YFSETQ. The CDR3 totals 15 residues. The chain's CDR3 is CASSRGTRGESGYTF. CDR3 nucleotides: TGCGCCAGCAGCCGGGGGACCAGGGGGGAGAGTGGCTACACCTTC.

Written as DNA, the CDR3 is TGTGCCAGCAGTCCAGGGGCTAGCGGTGGGTACTTC. Its protein product is CASSPGASGGYF. The rearrangement uses TRBV28 and TRBJ2-7, with D perhaps TRBD2 (7 bases). Germline V gene data show CDR1 as MDHEN and CDR2 as SYDVKM. Trimming stripped 5 bases from V and 12 bases from J, with 17 bases between. This CDR3 has 12 residues.

In this sample, this clone turned up once. DNA of the CDR3: TGCGCCAGCAGCTGCAGAACGGAAGGAGCCGGGGAGCTGTTTTTT. Encoded protein: CASSCRTEGAGELFF. This sequence joins TRBV5-1 and TRBJ2-2; unclear D gene. V was cut by 3 bases and J by 6 bases, with 15 bases left in between. Per the germline V gene, CDR1 is SGHRS and CDR2 is YFSETQ. This CDR3 region has 15 residues.

The chain carries TRBV5-1 and TRBJ2-2, with no clear D. The CDR3 contains 14 residues. The V and J ends lost 5 bases and 0 bases respectively, with 8 bases between them. Germline V gene data show CDR1 as SGHRS and CDR2 as YFSETQ. CDR3 in amino acids: CASREAANTGELFF. The CDR3 DNA reads as TGCGCCAGCAGAGAGGCCGCGAACACCGGGGAGCTGTTTTTT.

The chain recombines TRBV4-1 with TRBJ2-7; D is perhaps TRBD2 (7 bases). CDR1 and CDR2 from the germline V gene are MGHRA and YSYEKL. Between the trimmed V and J ends, which lost 1 base and 2 bases, there was a span of 15 bases. The CDR3 length is 16 residues. The CDR3 protein is CASSQVITGTTYEQYF. The CDR3 region has the DNA TGCGCCAGCAGCCAAGTAATAACAGGGACTACCTACGAGCAGTACTTC.

The genes are TRBV15 and TRBJ2-1; 12 bases align to TRBD2. The junction had 10 bases not matched to a gene; V was cut back by 0 bases and J by 7 bases. The CDR3 spans 18 residues. CDR1 LNHNV and CDR2 YYDKDF come from the germline V gene (reference sequence). The DNA of the CDR3 is TGTGCCACCAGCAGAGATTTCGGACTAGCGGGAAATAGGAATGAGCAGTTCTTC. Protein sequence: CATSRDFGLAGNRNEQFF.

This clone was counted only a few times. The chain uses TRBV27 and TRBJ2-6, with D possibly matching TRBD1 (5 bases). V was cut by 5 bases and J by 0 bases, with 11 bases left in between. CDR3 length equals 16 residues. Germline CDR1 reads MNHEY; CDR2 reads SMNVEV (reference sequence). The CDR3 DNA sequence: TGTGCCAGCAGTCCCAGACAGAGCTCTGGGGCCAACGTCCTGACTTTC. Its protein product is CASSPRQSSGANVLTF.

The rearrangement links TRBV10-3 to TRBJ2-1; 8 bases align to TRBD2. The V gene's germline CDR1 is ENHRY and CDR2 SYGVKD. The CDR3 is made up of 19 amino acids. The J segment lost 6 bases and the V segment lost 0 bases, leaving 16 bases of the junction unmatched. DNA for the CDR3: TGTGCCATCAGTGAGTCGAAGTACTTAGGGACTAGGCCCGTCAATGAGCAGTTCTTC. As protein: CAISESKYLGTRPVNEQFF.

This clone was observed once. This sequence joins TRBV15 and TRBJ1-5; D not resolved. Germline V lookup: CDR1 LNHNV, CDR2 YYDKDF (reference sequence). The CDR3 contains 16 residues. V lost 1 base and J lost 1, with 11 bases in between. The CDR3 is CATSRVRAGSNQPQHF. In nucleotides, the CDR3 is TGTGCCACCAGCAGAGTTAGGGCGGGGAGCAATCAGCCCCAGCATTTT.

This chain links TRBV4-3 with TRBJ2-2, with D tentatively TRBD2 (6 bases). V lost 0 bases and J lost 1, with 15 bases in between. This CDR3 has 18 residues. Per germline, CDR1 LGHNA and CDR2 YSLEER. The DNA for the CDR3 is TGCGCCAGCAGCCAAGATGAAACCTGGGGACTGAACACCGGGGAGCTGTTTTTT. Amino acid sequence: CASSQDETWGLNTGELFF.

V is TRBV4-1 and J is TRBJ1-1, with D possibly TRBD1 on 6 matching bases. With 1 base removed from V and 0 bases from J, the gap between germline ends came to 18 bases. Germline CDR1 and CDR2: MGHRA and YSYEKL. This CDR3 region has 18 residues. As DNA, the CDR3 is TGCGCCAGCAGCCAAGCCCTAAGACAGGACGGACTGAACACTGAAGCTTTCTTT. Its translation is CASSQALRQDGLNTEAFF.

This rearrangement joins TRBV11-2 to TRBJ2-1; TRBD1 is a possible D gene (6 bases). Germline lookup yields CDR1 SGHAT and CDR2 FQNNGV. This CDR3 contains 16 residues. Trimming removed 5 bases at V and 3 bases at J, with 17 bases between. The CDR3 nucleotides are TGTGCCAGCAGCCCGACTCAGGGGCGCCTCTACAATGAGCAGTTCTTC. As protein: CASSPTQGRLYNEQFF.

This sequence joins TRBV27 and TRBJ2-7, with TRBD2 matching 7 bases. V lost 5 bases, J lost 6 bases, and 22 bases stayed unmatched. The germline V gene has CDR1 MNHEY and CDR2 SMNVEV (reference sequence). This CDR3 region has 18 residues. CDR3 coding DNA: TGTGCCAGCAGTCGCACCCACCTGGGACTACAAGGAGCGGTCGAGCAGTACTTC. Translation: CASSRTHLGLQGAVEQYF.

The table lists this clone with a few counts. The chain uses TRBV5-4 and TRBJ2-7; 7 bases agree with TRBD1. J was trimmed by 11 bases and V by 4 bases; bases with no gene match: 12. Germline loops: CDR1 SGHNT, CDR2 YYREEE (reference sequence). This CDR3 region has 13 residues. The DNA for the CDR3 is TGTGCCAGCAGCCCGGGACAGAAGGGTAGAAAGTACTTC. This translates into CASSPGQKGRKYF.

The chain links TRBV5-1 to TRBJ2-3; D call uncertain. The length of the CDR3 is 14 residues. The V end lost 1 base, the J end lost 2 bases, and 8 bases lay between the germline ends. The germline V gene has CDR1 SGHRS and CDR2 YFSETQ. The DNA for the CDR3 is TGCGCCAGCAGCTTGCGAGATACCACAGATACGCAGTATTTT. It encodes CASSLRDTTDTQYF.

This clone has a single count. The V call is TRBV19, the J call TRBJ2-5; D not certain. Germline V gene data show CDR1 as LNHDA and CDR2 as SQIVND (reference sequence). V shed 0 bases and J shed 5 bases, with 16 bases lying between them. CDR3 length: 16 amino acids. DNA of the CDR3: TGTGCCAGTAGTATAGACCCGAGACAACGGCAGGAGACCCAGTACTTC. Encoded protein: CASSIDPRQRQETQYF.

The chain employs TRBV11-2 and TRBJ1-5; possible D gene TRBD1, 6 bases. Trimming shortened V by 5 bases and J by 3 bases, and 14 bases separated the two germline ends. This CDR3 region has 15 residues. Germline loops: CDR1 SGHAT, CDR2 FQNNGV. The CDR3: CASSDGQLPNQPQHF. The CDR3 nucleotides read TGTGCCAGCAGCGACGGACAGCTTCCCAATCAGCCCCAGCATTTT.

A few counts support this clone. The chain combines TRBV3-2 with TRBJ2-1; the table's D call of TRBD1 was not tested on the DNA. TRBV3-2 is listed as a pseudogene. The CDR3 has 9 amino acids. The CDR3 DNA reads TGTGCCAGCAGCCTACGTGGGCTCTTC. Translated, it gives CASSLRGLF.